The present TCR beta chain was sequenced within a study of blood T cell repertoires in COVID-19. Study overall: Collection of acute and convalescent COVID-19 samples took place in the United States, Italy and Spain. The cDNA or gDNA used as material had been derived from T cells, B-cell-depleted T cells, or PBMCs.

In the original processing: Estimation of nucleated cell counts was performed using reference gene primer amplification. Sequenced by immunoSEQ multiplex PCR; TCRdb stores in-frame clones only, minus some. V, J and clone size derive from that table, while D and trimming were established from the DNA sequence. The sample contains some 18,000 clones, roughly 90% of which appear only once. Germline V gives CDR1 SGHTS, CDR2 YDEGEE. Trimming removed 4 bases at V and 3 bases at J, with 16 bases between. The CDR3 is 15 residues long. This sequence originates from a human donor in a cohort sampled during active COVID-19. Sequencing was carried out using peripheral blood. The rearrangement joins TRBV5-8 to TRBJ1-1; D ambiguous. The CDR3 nucleotides are TGTGCCAGCAGCCTGGACCCGACGGGAGACACTGAAGCTTTCTTT. This gives the protein CASSLDPTGDTEAFF.